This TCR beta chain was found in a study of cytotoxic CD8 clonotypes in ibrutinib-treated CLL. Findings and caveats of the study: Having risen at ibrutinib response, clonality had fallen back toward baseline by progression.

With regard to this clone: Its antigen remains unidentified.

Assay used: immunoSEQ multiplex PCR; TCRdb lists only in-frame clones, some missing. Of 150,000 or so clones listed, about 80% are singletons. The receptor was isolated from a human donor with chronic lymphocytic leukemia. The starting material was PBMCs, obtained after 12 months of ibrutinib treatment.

CDR3 nucleotides: TGCGCCAGCAGCTTGGACGGTGGAAACACCATATATTTT. Its translation: CASSLDGGNTIYF. The chain links TRBV5-1 to TRBJ1-3; D ambiguous. The CDR3 loop spans 13 amino acids. V was trimmed by 0 bases and J by 3 bases, leaving 4 bases between them. CDR1 and CDR2 (germline): SGHRS, YFSETQ.